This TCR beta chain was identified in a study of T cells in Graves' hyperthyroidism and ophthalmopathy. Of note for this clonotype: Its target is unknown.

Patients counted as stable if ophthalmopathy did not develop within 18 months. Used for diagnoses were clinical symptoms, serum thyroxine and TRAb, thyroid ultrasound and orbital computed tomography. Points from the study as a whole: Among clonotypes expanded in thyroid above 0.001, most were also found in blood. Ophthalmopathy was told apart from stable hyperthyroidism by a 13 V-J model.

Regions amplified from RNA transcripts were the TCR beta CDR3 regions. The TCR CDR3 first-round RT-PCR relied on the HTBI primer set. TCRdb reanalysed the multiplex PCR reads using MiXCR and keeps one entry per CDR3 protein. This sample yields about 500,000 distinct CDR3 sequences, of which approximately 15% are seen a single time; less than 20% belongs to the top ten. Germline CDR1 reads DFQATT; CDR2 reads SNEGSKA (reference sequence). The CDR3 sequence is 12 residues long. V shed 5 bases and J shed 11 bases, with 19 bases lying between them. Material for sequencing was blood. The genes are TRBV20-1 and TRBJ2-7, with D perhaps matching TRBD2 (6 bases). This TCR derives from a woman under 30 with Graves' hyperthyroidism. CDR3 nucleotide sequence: TGCAGTGCTCGCGGAAGGGACGAGCGGGAGTACTTC. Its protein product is CSARGRDEREYF.